The 21 T cell receptor beta chains presented below share a single source sample, sequenced in a study of blood T cell repertoires in COVID-19 (dated by TCRdb to between 2020 and 2021). Library generation was performed with the immunoSEQ multiplex PCR assay. Entries here come from immuneACCESS through TCRdb and include only in-frame sequences with V and J called. Some clones fail to appear in such tables; in the studies checked, an unresolved V gene covers under half of the shortfall, and the cause of the remainder is unknown. This sample is represented by around 220,000 clones; roughly 80% of them were singletons. About 8.3% of the sample belongs to the ten largest clones. The sequenced sample was peripheral blood. All receptors come from a woman of 80 years or more with COVID-19, enrolled during active disease.

The V gene is TRBV24-1, the J gene TRBJ2-3; D is perhaps TRBD2 (7 bases). V lost 4 bases and J 8 bases, leaving 24 bases between the germline ends. CDR3 length: 17 residues. Germline V gene data show CDR1 as KGHDR and CDR2 as SFDVKD. Here the CDR3 reads CATSDSHGGGAPGTQYF. CDR3 sequence (DNA): TGTGCCACCAGTGACTCCCACGGTGGGGGGGCCCCCGGTACGCAGTATTTT.

The V and J genes are TRBV5-4 and TRBJ1-1; 9 nucleotides align to TRBD1. CDR1 SGHNT and CDR2 YYREEE come from the germline V gene (reference sequence). This CDR3 comprises 14 residues. With V trimmed by 4 bases and J by 1 base, 2 bases remained unmatched. The CDR3 DNA sequence: TGTGCCAGCAGCCCGGACAGGGGGAACACTGAAGCTTTCTTT. Its protein is CASSPDRGNTEAFF.

The chain is built from TRBV12-3 or TRBV12-4 and TRBJ1-2, with D hard to call. V was pared by 5 bases and J by 4 bases, with 11 bases between. This CDR3 is 13 amino acids long. The CDR3 here is CASSATVSYGYTF. CDR3 in DNA: TGTGCCAGCAGTGCCACTGTGAGCTATGGCTACACCTTC.

The chain combines TRBV5-1 with TRBJ1-3; no clear D. Trimming removed 4 bases at V and 0 bases at J, with 14 bases between. This CDR3 is 16 amino acids long. CDR1 is SGHRS, CDR2 YFSETQ, per germline. CDR3 DNA: TGCGCCAGCAGCCCAGCGGACCTGAGCTCTGGAAACACCATATATTTT. It specifies CASSPADLSSGNTIYF.

The V gene is TRBV9, the J gene TRBJ1-6; D gene unclear. Germline CDR1 SGDLS, CDR2 YYNGEE. The V end was cut by 4 bases, the J end by 7 bases, with 12 bases between. There are 14 residues in the CDR3. The DNA for the CDR3 is TGTGCCAGCAGCAAGGTATCGCGGAATTCACCCCTCCACTTT. Translating gives CASSKVSRNSPLHF. The entire variable domain, with the rest obtained from reference TRBV9 and TRBJ1-6, is as follows: DSGVTQTPKHLITATGQRVTLRCSPRSGDLSVYWYQQSLDQGLQFLIQYYNGEERAKGNILERFSAQQFPDLHSELNLSSLELGDSALYFCASSKVSRNSPLHFGNGTRLTVT.

The chain combines TRBV2 with TRBJ1-1; D is ambiguous. Trimming removed 5 bases at V and 0 bases at J, with 7 bases between. CDR3 length equals 13 residues. Germline assignment: CDR1 SNHLY and CDR2 FYNNEI. CDR3 sequence reads: CASSLEMNTEAFF. CDR3 sequence (DNA): TGTGCCAGCAGTTTGGAGATGAACACTGAAGCTTTCTTT.

The CDR3 region has the DNA TGTGCCAGCACCCTATCTGGTGGGGGGGGCAACACTGAAGCTTTCTTT. Translation: CASTLSGGGGNTEAFF. The rearrangement uses TRBV7-9 and TRBJ1-1; weak D call: TRBD1 (6 bases). Trimming removed 7 bases at V and 2 bases at J, with 20 bases between. Per the germline V gene, CDR1 is SEHNR and CDR2 is FQNEAQ (reference sequence). This CDR3 has 16 amino acids.

The J gene is TRBJ1-2, the V gene TRBV9; 7 positions match TRBD1. Trimming cost V 5 bases and J 5 bases; bases outside gene matches: 6. CDR1 is SGDLS and CDR2 is YYNGEE in the germline V gene. The CDR3 runs 13 residues. In DNA form, the CDR3 reads TGTGCCAGCAGGGCCGGGACAGATTATGGCTACACCTTC. It encodes CASRAGTDYGYTF.

This clone was recorded only once. The rearrangement links TRBV5-1 to TRBJ1-1; no reliable D call. With 3 bases removed from V and 4 bases from J, the gap between germline ends came to 13 bases. CDR1 and CDR2 from the germline V gene are SGHRS and YFSETQ. This CDR3 comprises 14 residues. The CDR3 reads CASSSLGRTTEAFF. CDR3 bases: TGCGCCAGCAGCTCCCTGGGCAGAACCACTGAAGCTTTCTTT.

This chain's CDR3 is CASSSYVSSYEQYF. The CDR3, as DNA: TGTGCCAGCAGCTCATACGTGAGCTCCTACGAGCAGTACTTC. The chain joins TRBV11-2 to TRBJ2-7; D gene uncertain. The CDR3 contains 14 residues. CDR1 is SGHAT, CDR2 FQNNGV, per germline. Trimming removed 4 bases from V and 0 bases from J, with 10 bases in between.

This clone was counted a single time. The chain carries TRBV27 and TRBJ2-3, with a weak D call TRBD1 (6 bases). The CDR3 covers 16 residues. Looked up from germline, CDR1 is MNHEY and CDR2 is SMNVEV (reference sequence). Deletions cut 5 bases from V and 1 base from J, with 16 bases between. The CDR3 protein is CASSRNTGSGTDTQYF. The CDR3 region has the DNA TGTGCCAGCAGTAGGAATACAGGGTCTGGCACAGATACGCAGTATTTT.

This clone has only a few counts. The genes are TRBV6-6 and TRBJ1-5; D gene ambiguous. CDR3 length: 14 residues. V lost 5 bases and J 4 bases, leaving 12 bases between the germline ends. Germline V CDR1 and CDR2: MNHNY, SVGAGI (reference sequence). CDR3 nucleotides: TGTGCCAGCAGTCCTATGACATCTAATCAGCCCCAGCATTTT. Translating it yields CASSPMTSNQPQHF.

This chain joins TRBV7-8 and TRBJ2-1, with D possibly matching TRBD2 (6 bases). Trimming removed 3 bases from V and 8 bases from J, with 20 bases in between. Germline-derived CDR1 and CDR2 are SGHVS and FQNEAQ. This CDR3 has 16 amino acids. The chain's CDR3 is CASSFPSQGGRHEQFF. The CDR3 DNA is TGTGCCAGCAGCTTTCCCTCTCAGGGAGGTCGCCATGAGCAGTTCTTC.

The chain is built from TRBV6-1 and TRBJ1-6; the match to TRBD1 covers 9 bases. CDR1 is MNHNS and CDR2 is SASEGT in the germline V gene. The ends lost 3 bases at V and 10 bases at J; junction bases unmatched: 4. CDR3 length: 14 residues. The CDR3 DNA reads TGTGCCAGCAGTGACCGGGACAGGGTCTCACCCCTCCACTTT. This gives the protein CASSDRDRVSPLHF.

The chain combines TRBV25-1 with TRBJ1-2, with D unclear. This CDR3 is built from 13 residues. The germline CDR1 and CDR2 sequences are MGHDK and SYGVNS. V lost 5 bases and J 0 bases, leaving 7 bases between the germline ends. Here the CDR3 DNA reads TGTGCCAGCAGTCCATCAACTAACTATGGCTACACCTTC. Encoded protein: CASSPSTNYGYTF.

This clone was seen a single time. The chain couples TRBV7-3 to TRBJ1-1; D unresolved. Trimming left V 2 bases short and J 0 bases short, with 13 bases between. Germline V gene data show CDR1 as SGHTA and CDR2 as FQGTGA. CDR3 length: 16 residues. The CDR3 loop reads CASSLARGPMNTEAFF. CDR3 nucleotide sequence: TGTGCCAGCAGCTTAGCTAGAGGGCCCATGAACACTGAAGCTTTCTTT.

The chain couples TRBV18 to TRBJ1-1; D is possibly TRBD1 (6 bases). Germline CDR1 reads KGHSH; CDR2 reads LQKENI. This CDR3 comprises 13 residues. V lost 1 base to trimming and J lost 8 bases, with 11 bases between them. CDR3 DNA: TGTGCCAGCTCACCACAAAGGGGGAGAGAAGCTTTCTTT. As protein: CASSPQRGREAFF. Based on the CDR3 plus reference TRBV18 and TRBJ1-1, the full variable domain is NAGVMQNPRHLVRRRGQEARLRCSPMKGHSHVYWYRQLPEEGLKFMVYLQKENIIDESGMPKERFSAEFPKEGPSILRIQQVVRGDSAAYFCASSPQRGREAFFGQGTRLTVV.

The chain is built from TRBV2 and TRBJ1-2, with D hard to call. V lost 4 bases and J 3 bases, leaving 12 bases between the germline ends. Germline values: CDR1 SNHLY, CDR2 FYNNEI. CDR3 length equals 14 residues. CDR3: CASSGEEGYYGYTF. The CDR3, as DNA: TGTGCCAGCAGTGGGGAGGAGGGCTACTATGGCTACACCTTC.

V is TRBV29-1 and J is TRBJ1-4, with D unresolved. V dropped 6 bases and J dropped 2 bases, with 10 bases sitting between them. This CDR3 is 13 amino acids long. Germline V CDR1 and CDR2: SQVTM, ANQGSEA. CDR3 DNA: TGCAGCGTCCATGGAGAGACTAATGAAAAACTGTTTTTT. This gives the protein CSVHGETNEKLFF.

This clone was found once. V and J are TRBV10-1 and TRBJ2-7; tentative D call: TRBD1 (5 bases). Germline assignment: CDR1 WNHNN and CDR2 SYGVQD (reference sequence). V was trimmed by 7 bases and J by 3 bases, leaving 13 bases between them. The CDR3 length is 13 residues. CDR3 bases: TGCGCCAGCACTCCCCCAGGGAACTACGAGCAGTACTTC. Translation: CASTPPGNYEQYF.

The sample holds a few counts of this clone. V and J are TRBV6-2 or TRBV6-3 and TRBJ1-1; D unclear. Looked up from germline, CDR1 is MNHEY and CDR2 is SVGEGT. This CDR3 comprises 12 residues. The V gene lost 2 bases and the J gene lost 6 bases, with 7 bases spanning the gap. The CDR3 is CASSYGGAEAFF. The CDR3 bases are TGTGCCAGCAGTTACGGTGGAGCTGAAGCTTTCTTT.